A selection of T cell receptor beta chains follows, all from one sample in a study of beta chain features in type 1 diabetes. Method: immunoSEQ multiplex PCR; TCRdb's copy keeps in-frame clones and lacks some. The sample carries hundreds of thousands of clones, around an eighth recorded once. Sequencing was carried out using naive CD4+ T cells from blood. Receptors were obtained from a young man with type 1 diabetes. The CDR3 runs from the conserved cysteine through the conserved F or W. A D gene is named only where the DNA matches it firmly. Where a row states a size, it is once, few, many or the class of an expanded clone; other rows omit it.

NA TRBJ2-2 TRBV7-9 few CASSLAGVELFF TGTGCCAGCAGCTTAGCCGGGGTAGAGCTGTTTTTT
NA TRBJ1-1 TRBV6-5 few CASSYSDRPETTEAFF TGTGCCAGCAGTTACTCTGACAGGCCGGAGACCACTGAAGCTTTCTTT
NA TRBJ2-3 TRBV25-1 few CASSAEIRGAQQDTQYF TGTGCCAGCAGTGCGGAGATCAGGGGGGCTCAACAAGATACGCAGTATTTT
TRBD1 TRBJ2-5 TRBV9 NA CASSPGTDQETQYF TGTGCCAGCAGCCCGGGGACAGATCAAGAGACCCAGTACTTC
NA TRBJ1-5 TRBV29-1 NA CSARIGEAGQPQHF TGCAGCGCCCGGATCGGGGAGGCGGGTCAGCCCCAGCATTTT
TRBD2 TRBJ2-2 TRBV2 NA CASSELAGPNTGELFF TGTGCCAGCAGTGAACTAGCGGGGCCCAACACCGGGGAGCTGTTTTTT
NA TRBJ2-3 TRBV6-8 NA CAILTGRQMGDTQYF TGTGCCATCCTAACGGGACGGCAAATGGGAGATACGCAGTATTTT
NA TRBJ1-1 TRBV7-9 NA CASTSHQTNTEAFF TGTGCCAGCACCTCCCATCAAACGAACACTGAAGCTTTCTTT
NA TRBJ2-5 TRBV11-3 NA CASSLAGKETQYF TGTGCCAGCAGCTTAGCCGGGAAAGAGACCCAGTACTTC
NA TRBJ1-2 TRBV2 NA CASSEGLGHYGYTF TGTGCCAGCAGTGAAGGTCTGGGGCACTATGGCTACACCTTC
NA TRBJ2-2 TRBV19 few CASSIALNTGELFF TGTGCCAGTAGTATTGCACTAAACACCGGGGAGCTGTTTTTT
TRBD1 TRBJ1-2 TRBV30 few CAWRSQGQGSGYTF TGTGCCTGGAGATCCCAGGGACAGGGGTCTGGCTACACCTTC
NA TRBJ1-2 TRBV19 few CASWNGYTF TGTGCCAGCTGGAATGGCTACACCTTC
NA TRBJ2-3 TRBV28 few CASSRSTDTQYF TGTGCCAGCAGCCGTAGCACAGATACGCAGTATTTT
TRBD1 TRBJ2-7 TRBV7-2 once CASSSGQGLEQYF TGTGCCAGCAGCTCCGGACAGGGACTCGAGCAGTACTTC
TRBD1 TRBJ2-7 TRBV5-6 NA CASSSRTGDYEQYF TGTGCCAGCAGTTCTAGGACAGGGGACTACGAGCAGTACTTC
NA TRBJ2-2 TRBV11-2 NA CASRWIRGNTGELFF TGTGCCAGCAGGTGGATCAGGGGAAACACCGGGGAGCTGTTTTTT
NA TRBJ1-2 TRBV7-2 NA CASSLVFQGGGYTF TGTGCCAGCAGCTTAGTTTTCCAGGGCGGCGGCTACACCTTC
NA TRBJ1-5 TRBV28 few CASGRGVSQPQHF TGTGCCAGCGGACGGGGCGTAAGTCAGCCCCAGCATTTT
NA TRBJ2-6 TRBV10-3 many CAIAGDKVRGANVLTF TGTGCCATAGCAGGGGACAAAGTGCGTGGGGCCAACGTCCTGACTTTC
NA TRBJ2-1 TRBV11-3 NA CASSADGELGQFF TGTGCCAGCTCCGCGGACGGGGAGCTTGGGCAGTTCTTC
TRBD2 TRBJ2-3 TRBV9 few CASKRWRGDTDTQYF TGTGCCAGCAAGCGTTGGCGGGGGGACACAGATACGCAGTATTTT
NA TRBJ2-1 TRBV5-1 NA CASSPQGNEQFF TGCGCCAGCAGCCCCCAGGGAAATGAGCAGTTCTTC
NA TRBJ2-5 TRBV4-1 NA CASSAPGIQRTQYF TGCGCCAGCAGCGCCCCCGGGATACAAAGGACCCAGTACTTC
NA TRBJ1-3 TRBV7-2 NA CASRLTGIGNTIYF TGTGCCAGCAGATTAACAGGGATAGGAAACACCATATATTTT
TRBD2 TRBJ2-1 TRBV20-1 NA CSAREGRGTFF TGCAGTGCTAGAGAAGGGAGGGGTACGTTCTTC
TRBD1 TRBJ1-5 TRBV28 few CASSLQLGQGSNQPQHF TGTGCCAGCAGTTTACAGTTGGGACAGGGAAGCAATCAGCCCCAGCATTTT
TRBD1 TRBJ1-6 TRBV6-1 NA CATGTAKRYNSPLHF TGTGCCACCGGGACAGCGAAACGGTATAATTCACCCCTCCACTTT
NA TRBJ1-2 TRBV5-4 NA CASSGGTDYGYTF TGTGCCAGCAGCGGGGGCACAGATTATGGCTACACCTTC
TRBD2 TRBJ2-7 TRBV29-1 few CSVGGTSLYEQYF TGCAGCGTTGGTGGGACTAGCCTCTACGAGCAGTACTTC
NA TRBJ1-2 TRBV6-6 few CASSYDRQEYGYTF TGTGCCAGCAGTTACGACAGACAAGAGTATGGCTACACCTTC
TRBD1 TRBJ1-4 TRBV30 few CAWSSGTGEKLFF TGTGCCTGGAGTTCCGGGACAGGTGAAAAACTGTTTTTT
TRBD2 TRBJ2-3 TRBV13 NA CASSRASGGPSTDTQYF TGTGCCAGCTCCAGGGCTAGCGGGGGCCCAAGCACAGATACGCAGTATTTT
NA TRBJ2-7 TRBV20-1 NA CSAYFYEQYF TGCAGTGCCTACTTCTACGAGCAGTACTTC
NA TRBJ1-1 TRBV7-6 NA CASSKDRNTEAFF TGTGCCAGCAGCAAGGACAGGAACACTGAAGCTTTCTTT
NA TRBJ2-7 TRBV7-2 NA CASSVRRPSYEQYF TGTGCCAGCAGTGTCCGGAGGCCGTCCTACGAGCAGTACTTC